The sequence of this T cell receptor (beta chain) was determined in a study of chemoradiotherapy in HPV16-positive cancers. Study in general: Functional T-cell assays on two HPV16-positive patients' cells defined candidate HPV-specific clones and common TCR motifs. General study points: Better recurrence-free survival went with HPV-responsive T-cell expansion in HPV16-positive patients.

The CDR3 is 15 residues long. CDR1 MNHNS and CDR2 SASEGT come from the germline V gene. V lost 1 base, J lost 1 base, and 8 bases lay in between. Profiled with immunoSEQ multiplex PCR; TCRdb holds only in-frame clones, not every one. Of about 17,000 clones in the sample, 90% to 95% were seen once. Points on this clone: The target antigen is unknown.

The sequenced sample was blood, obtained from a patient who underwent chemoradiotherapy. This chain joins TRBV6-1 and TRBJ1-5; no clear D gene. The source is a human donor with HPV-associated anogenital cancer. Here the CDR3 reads CASSEGKRSNQPQHF. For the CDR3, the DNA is TGTGCCAGCAGTGAAGGGAAAAGGAGCAATCAGCCCCAGCATTTT.